This passage covers 21 T cell receptor beta chains from one sample sequenced in a study of shared T cell receptors in the human thymus. Data came from immunoSEQ multiplex PCR; TCRdb stores just in-frame clones and leaves some out. The sample records under 700,000 clones, about 80% being singletons. Another study also made use of these data, one on human thymus T cells.

Sequenced input: thymocytes. These receptors were taken from a boy in the first two years of life with a congenital heart defect.

This clone has more than one count but fewer than ten. The chain combines TRBV30 with TRBJ2-4, with D perhaps TRBD2 (6 bases). The germline V gene encodes CDR1 GTSNPN and CDR2 SVGIG (reference sequence). There are 13 residues in the CDR3. V was clipped by 2 bases and J by 6 bases, with 11 bases between them. DNA for the CDR3: TGTGCCTGGAGTAAGGGCGGGGTAAACATTCAGTACTTC. It encodes CAWSKGGVNIQYF.

The chain has TRBV7-2 and TRBJ2-7; D call uncertain. The CDR3 contains 14 residues. The germline V and J ends were trimmed by 1 base and 9 bases, with 16 bases remaining between them. Germline V lookup: CDR1 SGHTA, CDR2 FQGNSA. The CDR3 loop is CASSLDPERRRQYF. As DNA, the CDR3 is TGTGCCAGCAGCTTAGACCCAGAGCGACGAAGGCAGTACTTC.

V is TRBV18 and J is TRBJ2-7; a possible D gene is TRBD2 (6 bases). The germline gives CDR1 KGHSH, CDR2 LQKENI. This CDR3 has 13 amino acids. V lost 6 bases, J lost 5 bases, and 14 bases lay in between. CDR3 coding DNA: TGTGCCAGCTCCCTGGGACTGTCCCACGAGCAGTACTTC. Its translation: CASSLGLSHEQYF.

The J gene is TRBJ2-7, the V gene TRBV7-9; 9 bases match TRBD2. This CDR3 comprises 16 residues. V was clipped by 1 base and J by 3 bases; unmatched bases: 7. The germline CDR1 and CDR2 sequences are SEHNR and FQNEAQ (reference sequence). This CDR3 is CASSLVGLAAGYEQYF. In nucleotides, the CDR3 is TGTGCCAGCAGCTTAGTGGGACTAGCCGCCGGCTACGAGCAGTACTTC. Variable domain in full (rest from reference TRBV7-9 and TRBJ2-7): DTGVSQNPRHKITKRGQNVTFRCDPISEHNRLYWYRQTLGQGPEFLTYFQNEAQLEKSRLLSDRFSAERPKGSFSTLEIQRTEQGDSAMYLCASSLVGLAAGYEQYFGPGTRLTVT.

Only a few counts were recorded for this clone. The CDR3, as DNA: TGTGCCAGCGGCTATAGCGTCTCCTACGAGCAGTACTTC. Translation: CASGYSVSYEQYF. The chain uses TRBV7-9 and TRBJ2-7; D possibly corresponds to TRBD2 (5 bases). This CDR3 has 13 amino acids. Per the germline V gene, CDR1 is SEHNR and CDR2 is FQNEAQ (reference sequence). V was clipped by 8 bases and J by 0 bases, with 11 bases between them.

The rearrangement uses TRBV15 and TRBJ2-1, with 7 bases lining up with TRBD2. There are 17 residues in the CDR3. The J segment lost 0 bases and the V segment lost 4 bases, leaving 9 bases of the junction unmatched. CDR1 and CDR2 (germline): LNHNV, YYDKDF (reference sequence). This CDR3 is CATSTLTSQSSYNEQFF. The CDR3 coding sequence is TGTGCCACCAGCACCTTGACTAGCCAGAGCTCCTACAATGAGCAGTTCTTC.

The chain recombines TRBV6-4 with TRBJ1-5; maybe TRBD1 (6 bases). This CDR3 has 14 amino acids. Per germline, CDR1 MRHNA and CDR2 SNTAGT. V was cut by 2 bases and J by 2 bases, with 7 bases left in between. The DNA for the CDR3 is TGTGCCAGCAGTGACGAGGGGGGCAATCAGCCCCAGCATTTT. It translates to CASSDEGGNQPQHF.

This clone was recorded a few times. V and J are TRBV11-2 and TRBJ2-7; TRBD2 matches 8 bases. CDR3 size: 15 residues. The V segment lost 4 bases and the J segment 9 bases; nucleotides outside the gene matches: 14. CDR1 SGHAT and CDR2 FQNNGV come from the germline V gene. The CDR3 sequence is CASSYSGIGAQGQYF. Here the CDR3 DNA reads TGTGCCAGCAGCTATAGCGGGATCGGGGCCCAGGGGCAGTACTTC.

This chain links TRBV5-5 with TRBJ2-7; 7 nucleotides align to TRBD2. The J segment lost 5 bases and the V segment lost 1 base, leaving 6 bases of the junction unmatched. The CDR3 has 14 residues. The V gene's germline CDR1 is SGHKS and CDR2 YYEKEE (reference sequence). Written as DNA, the CDR3 is TGTGCCAGCAGCTTGCGGCCGGGAGGTAACGAGCAGTACTTC. Its protein product is CASSLRPGGNEQYF.

The V call is TRBV6-5, the J call TRBJ1-5; 7 bases map to TRBD1. The germline gives CDR1 MNHEY, CDR2 SVGAGI. This CDR3 is built from 15 residues. The J segment lost 3 bases and the V segment lost 6 bases, leaving 8 bases of the junction unmatched. CDR3 sequence reads: CASSHSQGSNQPQHF. CDR3 DNA: TGTGCCAGCAGCCATTCACAGGGGTCCAATCAGCCCCAGCATTTT.

The V call is TRBV11-2, the J call TRBJ2-7; D possibly corresponds to TRBD1 (7 bases). Germline assignment: CDR1 SGHAT and CDR2 FQNNGV. The CDR3 extends over 16 amino acids. Trimming took off 2 bases at V and 2 bases at J, with 16 bases between the two ends. CDR3 DNA sequence: TGTGCCAGCAGCTTACGTGGCCAGGGGGGAACCTACGAGCAGTACTTC. Protein product: CASSLRGQGGTYEQYF.

The rearrangement uses TRBV4-1 and TRBJ2-7; TRBD2 aligns across 10 bases. CDR3 size: 16 residues. CDR1 is MGHRA and CDR2 is YSYEKL in the germline V gene. V lost 0 bases to trimming and J lost 1 base; unmatched junction nucleotides: 3. CDR3 loop: CASSQDRTSGSYEQYF. CDR3 nucleotides: TGCGCCAGCAGCCAAGATCGGACTAGCGGTTCCTACGAGCAGTACTTC.

This clone showed up just a few times. The chain joins TRBV7-4 to TRBJ1-1, with D perhaps matching TRBD1 (5 bases). V lost 1 base and J lost 5, with 14 bases in between. The CDR3 extends over 15 amino acids. In germline, CDR1 is SGHVT, CDR2 SQSDAQ. CDR3 DNA sequence: TGTGCCAGCAGCTTAGACCATCAAAAGGGGACTGAAGCTTTCTTT. Protein product: CASSLDHQKGTEAFF.

The table lists this clone with a few counts. The CDR3 loop is CATSRDLDRPLHF. CDR3 nucleotide sequence: TGTGCCACCAGCAGAGACCTGGACAGACCCCTCCACTTT. The chain recombines TRBV15 with TRBJ1-6, with D maybe TRBD1 (6 bases). The CDR3 sequence is 13 residues long. V lost 0 bases and J lost 12, with 9 bases in between. Germline loops: CDR1 LNHNV, CDR2 YYDKDF (reference sequence).

The gene calls are TRBV6-6 and TRBJ2-2; 10 nucleotides align to TRBD2. The CDR3 is 15 residues long. Losses at the gene ends were 6 bases for V and 5 bases for J; bases not matched to a gene: 6. CDR1 is MNHNY and CDR2 is SVGAGI in the germline V gene (reference sequence). DNA of the CDR3: TGTGCCAGCAGCCCCCAGCGGGAGGGGACCGGGGAGCTGTTTTTT. As protein: CASSPQREGTGELFF.

The rearrangement links TRBV11-3 to TRBJ2-7; perhaps TRBD1 as D (6 bases). CDR3 length: 18 amino acids. V lost 2 bases and J lost 2, with 22 bases in between. From germline, CDR1 is SGHNT and CDR2 YENEEA. CDR3 in DNA: TGTGCCAGCAGCTTACGGGTTATACCGTTGGGACACCCCTACGAGCAGTACTTC. As protein: CASSLRVIPLGHPYEQYF.

This clone appeared once. CDR3 sequence reads: CASSPRLQGIYEQYF. Here the CDR3 DNA reads TGTGCCAGCAGTCCCCGGTTACAGGGGATATACGAGCAGTACTTC. The chain uses TRBV27 and TRBJ2-7; 7 nucleotides agree with TRBD1. The junction had 11 bases not matched to a gene; V was cut back by 5 bases and J by 4 bases. Germline V CDR1 and CDR2: MNHEY, SMNVEV (reference sequence). The length of the CDR3 is 15 residues.

The V call is TRBV10-1, the J call TRBJ1-5; D is undetermined. The CDR3 is 12 amino acids. V lost 8 bases to trimming and J lost 4 bases, with 9 bases between them. Germline loops: CDR1 WNHNN, CDR2 SYGVQD (reference sequence). CDR3 region: CASVYENQPQHF. The CDR3 nucleotides read TGCGCCAGCGTTTACGAGAATCAGCCCCAGCATTTT.

CDR3 in amino acids: CASSHQGQGENLNEQYF. CDR3 DNA: TGTGCCAGCAGCCACCAGGGACAGGGGGAGAACTTAAACGAGCAGTACTTC. The chain has TRBV5-6 and TRBJ2-7, with TRBD1 identical over 11 bases. Germline V CDR1 and CDR2: SGHDT, YYEEEE. Trimming at V came to 4 bases and at J to 5 bases, leaving 14 bases not matched to a gene. The CDR3 is 17 amino acids.

This chain uses TRBV19 with TRBJ1-4; D not certain. Germline CDR1 reads LNHDA; CDR2 reads SQIVND (reference sequence). Trimming cost V 3 bases and J 6 bases, with 2 bases left between them. The CDR3 loop spans 11 amino acids. The CDR3 spells CASSIYEKLFF. As DNA, the CDR3 is TGTGCCAGTAGTATCTATGAAAAACTGTTTTTT.

The CDR3 region is CASSRRGGRSYEQYF. CDR3 nucleotides: TGTGCCAGCAGCCGCCGGGGGGGGAGGTCTTACGAGCAGTACTTC. The rearrangement uses TRBV6-6 and TRBJ2-7; TRBD2 matches at 8 bases. The CDR3 covers 15 residues. The V segment lost 6 bases and the J segment 4 bases; nucleotides outside the gene matches: 11. Germline CDR1 MNHNY, CDR2 SVGAGI (reference sequence).